The rows below give T cell receptor beta chains drawn from one sample of a study of Ad26.COV2.S vaccination and SARS-CoV-2 variants. This table comes from immunoSEQ multiplex PCR, and its TCRdb copy is limited to in-frame clones, with some not included. The sample yields 450,000 to 550,000 clones, 80% to 90% seen once. The specimen comprised peripheral blood, sampled in a trial of Ad26.COV2.S vaccine versus placebo. These receptors originate from a person aged 18-60 years who received the Ad26.COV2.S COVID-19 vaccine or a placebo. Each CDR3 is given with its conserved first and last residue. D genes are given only for firm matches. The listing skips clone size in some rows; elsewhere it reads once, few, many or a size class.

j_gene: TRBJ1-2; abundance: NA; d_gene: TRBD1; v_gene: TRBV19; CDR3nt: TGTGCCAGTAGTATGGCCCCGACAGGGAGGTATGGCTACACCTTC; CDR3aa: CASSMAPTGRYGYTF
j_gene: TRBJ1-2; abundance: NA; d_gene: TRBD1; v_gene: TRBV27; CDR3nt: TGTGCCAGCAGTTCCGACGACAGGGCCTATGGCTACACCTTC; CDR3aa: CASSSDDRAYGYTF
j_gene: TRBJ2-2; abundance: once; d_gene: NA; v_gene: TRBV7-3; CDR3nt: TGTGCCAGCAGCTTAGGGGGAAACACCGGGGAGCTGTTTTTT; CDR3aa: CASSLGGNTGELFF
j_gene: TRBJ2-7; abundance: NA; d_gene: NA; v_gene: TRBV18; CDR3nt: TGTGCCAGCTCACCGGAGAACAGCCACGAGCAGTACTTC; CDR3aa: CASSPENSHEQYF
j_gene: TRBJ1-5; abundance: NA; d_gene: NA; v_gene: TRBV12-3/TRBV12-4; CDR3nt: TGTGCCAGCAGTTTAGTACCCAGTCAGCCCCAGCATTTT; CDR3aa: CASSLVPSQPQHF
j_gene: TRBJ1-2; abundance: NA; d_gene: TRBD1; v_gene: TRBV2; CDR3nt: TGTGCCAGCAGTGGGGACAGGGGCAGTTTTGAGGGCTACACCTTC; CDR3aa: CASSGDRGSFEGYTF
j_gene: TRBJ2-1; abundance: NA; d_gene: NA; v_gene: TRBV29-1; CDR3nt: TGCAGCGTGGCCTCAGGAGCGGCCCAGACCTACAATGAGCAGTTCTTC; CDR3aa: CSVASGAAQTYNEQFF
j_gene: TRBJ1-1; abundance: NA; d_gene: TRBD1; v_gene: TRBV27; CDR3nt: TGTGCCAGCTTCTCCTGGGGACAGGGTCTCCCTGAAGCTTTCTTT; CDR3aa: CASFSWGQGLPEAFF
j_gene: TRBJ2-7; abundance: few; d_gene: NA; v_gene: TRBV30; CDR3nt: TGTGCCCTGAGAGTAGCCTACGAGCAGTACTTC; CDR3aa: CALRVAYEQYF
j_gene: TRBJ1-3; abundance: NA; d_gene: NA; v_gene: TRBV27; CDR3nt: TGTGCCAGCCGGGACGGAGGCTCTGGAAACACCATATATTTT; CDR3aa: CASRDGGSGNTIYF
j_gene: TRBJ1-1; abundance: NA; d_gene: NA; v_gene: TRBV9; CDR3nt: TGTGCCAGCAGCGTAGAGGTAGGGCAGGCTGAAGCTTTCTTT; CDR3aa: CASSVEVGQAEAFF
j_gene: TRBJ2-1; abundance: NA; d_gene: TRBD2; v_gene: TRBV5-1; CDR3nt: TGCGCCAGCAGCTTCCTGACGGGGGGGTTTGATGGGAATGAGCAGTTCTTC; CDR3aa: CASSFLTGGFDGNEQFF
j_gene: TRBJ2-7; abundance: NA; d_gene: TRBD1; v_gene: TRBV6-2/TRBV6-3; CDR3nt: TGTGCCAGCAGTTATACCGGGACAGGAAACTACGAGCAGTACTTC; CDR3aa: CASSYTGTGNYEQYF
j_gene: TRBJ2-2; abundance: NA; d_gene: NA; v_gene: TRBV24-1; CDR3nt: TGTGCCACCAGTGATACAGGGTACACCGGGGAGCTGTTTTTT; CDR3aa: CATSDTGYTGELFF
j_gene: TRBJ2-1; abundance: NA; d_gene: TRBD2; v_gene: TRBV10-2; CDR3nt: TGCGCCAGCAGTTCAACTAGCGGGAGATTGAATGAGCAGTTCTTC; CDR3aa: CASSSTSGRLNEQFF
j_gene: TRBJ2-5; abundance: NA; d_gene: NA; v_gene: TRBV20-1; CDR3nt: TGCAGTGCTAGTAAGGTTGTGGAGACCCAGTACTTC; CDR3aa: CSASKVVETQYF
j_gene: TRBJ1-1; abundance: NA; d_gene: TRBD1; v_gene: TRBV27; CDR3nt: TGTGCCAGCAGTCCGCGACAGGGATACACTGAAGCTTTCTTT; CDR3aa: CASSPRQGYTEAFF
j_gene: TRBJ2-1; abundance: NA; d_gene: TRBD2; v_gene: TRBV3-1/TRBV3-2; CDR3nt: TGTGCCAGCAGCCAAGAGGGACTAGCGGGGGGTAGGAATGAGCAGTTCTTC; CDR3aa: CASSQEGLAGGRNEQFF
j_gene: TRBJ2-4; abundance: NA; d_gene: NA; v_gene: TRBV27; CDR3nt: TGTGCCAGCAGGAGAGCAGGGGAAAAAAACATTCAGTACTTC; CDR3aa: CASRRAGEKNIQYF
j_gene: TRBJ1-2; abundance: NA; d_gene: NA; v_gene: TRBV20-1; CDR3nt: TGCAGTGCTAGTGGTCGGGGAGGGTTCAATGGCTACACCTTC; CDR3aa: CSASGRGGFNGYTF
j_gene: TRBJ2-1; abundance: NA; d_gene: NA; v_gene: TRBV2; CDR3nt: TGTGCCAGCAGTGATTTGGGTAGCTCCTACAATGAGCAGTTCTTC; CDR3aa: CASSDLGSSYNEQFF
j_gene: TRBJ2-7; abundance: NA; d_gene: NA; v_gene: TRBV11-2; CDR3nt: TGTGCCAGCAGCACCCGACCTACACCCTCCGAGCAGTACTTC; CDR3aa: CASSTRPTPSEQYF
j_gene: TRBJ2-1; abundance: NA; d_gene: NA; v_gene: TRBV7-2; CDR3nt: TGTGCCAGCAGCTTAAAAGGGTTTCCGGGAGTTGGGTCCTACAATGAGCAGTTCTTC; CDR3aa: CASSLKGFPGVGSYNEQFF
j_gene: TRBJ2-1; abundance: once; d_gene: NA; v_gene: TRBV7-9; CDR3nt: TGTGCCAGCAGCTTACTTTTCGCAGCGAACTCCTACAATGAGCAGTTCTTC; CDR3aa: CASSLLFAANSYNEQFF
j_gene: TRBJ1-2; abundance: NA; d_gene: NA; v_gene: TRBV27; CDR3nt: TGTGCCAGCAGCCCAATAGCGACAGAATATGGCTACACCTTC; CDR3aa: CASSPIATEYGYTF
j_gene: TRBJ2-2; abundance: NA; d_gene: NA; v_gene: TRBV2; CDR3nt: TGTGCCAGCAGCAGGGATGGGGGAATCGGGGAGCTGTTTTTT; CDR3aa: CASSRDGGIGELFF
j_gene: TRBJ2-1; abundance: NA; d_gene: NA; v_gene: TRBV3-1/TRBV3-2; CDR3nt: TGTGCCAGCAGCCAAGATTACGGGGCCTCCTACAATGAGCAGTTCTTC; CDR3aa: CASSQDYGASYNEQFF
j_gene: TRBJ1-6; abundance: NA; d_gene: NA; v_gene: TRBV2; CDR3nt: TGTGCCAGCAGTGAAGAGGGACTTAATAATTCACCCCTCCACTTT; CDR3aa: CASSEEGLNNSPLHF
j_gene: TRBJ1-1; abundance: once; d_gene: NA; v_gene: TRBV7-3; CDR3nt: TGTGCCAGCAGCTTAAACAGTCATTACACTGAAGCTTTCTTT; CDR3aa: CASSLNSHYTEAFF
j_gene: TRBJ1-1; abundance: NA; d_gene: NA; v_gene: TRBV28; CDR3nt: TGTGCCAGCAGCCCCGGCACGTACACTGAAGCTTTCTTT; CDR3aa: CASSPGTYTEAFF
j_gene: TRBJ2-3; abundance: NA; d_gene: NA; v_gene: TRBV3-1/TRBV3-2; CDR3nt: TGTGCCAGCAGCCTCACCTCAGGGTTCCCAGATACGCAGTATTTT; CDR3aa: CASSLTSGFPDTQYF
j_gene: TRBJ1-3; abundance: NA; d_gene: NA; v_gene: TRBV5-1; CDR3nt: TGCGCCAGCAGCTTGGATGGAGGAAACACCATATATTTT; CDR3aa: CASSLDGGNTIYF
j_gene: TRBJ1-5; abundance: NA; d_gene: NA; v_gene: TRBV19; CDR3nt: TGTGCCAGTAGTAGAACCGGGATAGGCAATCAGCCCCAGCATTTT; CDR3aa: CASSRTGIGNQPQHF
j_gene: TRBJ2-3; abundance: NA; d_gene: NA; v_gene: TRBV6-2/TRBV6-3; CDR3nt: TGTGCCAGCAGCTCCGGGGGCAGGGTCACAGATACGCAGTATTTT; CDR3aa: CASSSGGRVTDTQYF
j_gene: TRBJ2-3; abundance: NA; d_gene: NA; v_gene: TRBV21-1; CDR3nt: TGTGCCAGCAGCAAAGGGAGAGTCACAGATACGCAGTATTTT; CDR3aa: CASSKGRVTDTQYF
j_gene: TRBJ2-2; abundance: NA; d_gene: TRBD2; v_gene: TRBV30; CDR3nt: TGTGCCTGGACCTTGGGACTAGCGGGAGTAAATACCGGGGAGCTGTTTTTT; CDR3aa: CAWTLGLAGVNTGELFF
j_gene: TRBJ1-6; abundance: NA; d_gene: NA; v_gene: TRBV28; CDR3nt: TGTGCCAGCAGACCTTACGGCTCCTATAATTCACCCCTCCACTTT; CDR3aa: CASRPYGSYNSPLHF
j_gene: TRBJ1-2; abundance: NA; d_gene: NA; v_gene: TRBV6-1; CDR3nt: TGTGCCAGCAGTGACATGGCGGGTCCTAGGAACTATGGCTACACCTTC; CDR3aa: CASSDMAGPRNYGYTF
j_gene: TRBJ1-3; abundance: NA; d_gene: NA; v_gene: TRBV28; CDR3nt: TGTGCCAGCGTCGACAGCTCTGGAAACACCATATATTTT; CDR3aa: CASVDSSGNTIYF
j_gene: TRBJ2-2; abundance: once; d_gene: NA; v_gene: TRBV3-1/TRBV3-2; CDR3nt: TGTGCCAGCAGCCCCGCGGGTAACACCGGGGAGCTGTTTTTT; CDR3aa: CASSPAGNTGELFF
j_gene: TRBJ2-1; abundance: once; d_gene: NA; v_gene: TRBV25-1; CDR3nt: TGTGCCAGCAGTGAATTCGGGAGAACGACCTTCTACAATGAGCAGTTCTTC; CDR3aa: CASSEFGRTTFYNEQFF
j_gene: TRBJ1-5; abundance: NA; d_gene: NA; v_gene: TRBV19; CDR3nt: TGTGCCAGTACCATTCAGGGGAATCAGCCCCAGCATTTT; CDR3aa: CASTIQGNQPQHF
j_gene: TRBJ1-5; abundance: once; d_gene: NA; v_gene: TRBV28; CDR3nt: TGTGCCAGCAGTTTGGTAGGCGGGAGCAATCAGCCCCAGCATTTT; CDR3aa: CASSLVGGSNQPQHF
j_gene: TRBJ1-2; abundance: once; d_gene: TRBD1; v_gene: TRBV27; CDR3nt: TGTGCCAGCAGCAAGACAGGGAACTATGGCTACACCTTC; CDR3aa: CASSKTGNYGYTF
j_gene: TRBJ2-7; abundance: few; d_gene: TRBD2; v_gene: TRBV10-3; CDR3nt: TGTGCCATCAGGCGACTAGCGGCCTCCTACGAGCAGTACTTC; CDR3aa: CAIRRLAASYEQYF